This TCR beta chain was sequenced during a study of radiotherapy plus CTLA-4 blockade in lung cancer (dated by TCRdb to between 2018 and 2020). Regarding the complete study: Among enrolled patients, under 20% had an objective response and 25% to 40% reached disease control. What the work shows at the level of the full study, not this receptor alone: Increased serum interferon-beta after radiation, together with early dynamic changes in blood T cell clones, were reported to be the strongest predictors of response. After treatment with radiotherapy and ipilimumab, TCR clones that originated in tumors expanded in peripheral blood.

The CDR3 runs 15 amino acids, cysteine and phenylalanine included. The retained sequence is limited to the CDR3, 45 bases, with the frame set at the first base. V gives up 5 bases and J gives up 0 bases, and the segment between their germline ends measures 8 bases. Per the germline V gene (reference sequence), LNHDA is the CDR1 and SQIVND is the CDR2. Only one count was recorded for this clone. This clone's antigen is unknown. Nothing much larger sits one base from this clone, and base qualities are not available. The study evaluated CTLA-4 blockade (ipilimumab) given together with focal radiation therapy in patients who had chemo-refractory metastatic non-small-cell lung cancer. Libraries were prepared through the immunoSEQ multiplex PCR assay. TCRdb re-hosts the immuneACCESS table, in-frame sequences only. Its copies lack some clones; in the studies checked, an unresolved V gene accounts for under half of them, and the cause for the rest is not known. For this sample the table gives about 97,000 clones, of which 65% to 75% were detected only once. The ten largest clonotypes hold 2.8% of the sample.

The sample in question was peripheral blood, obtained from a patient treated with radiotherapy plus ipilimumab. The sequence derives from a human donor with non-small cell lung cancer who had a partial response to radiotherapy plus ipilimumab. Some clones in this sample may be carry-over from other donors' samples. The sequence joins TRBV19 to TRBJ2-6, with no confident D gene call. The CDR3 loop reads CASSSSDSGANVLTF. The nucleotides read TGTGCCAGTAGTTCGTCAGACTCTGGGGCCAACGTCCTGACTTTC.